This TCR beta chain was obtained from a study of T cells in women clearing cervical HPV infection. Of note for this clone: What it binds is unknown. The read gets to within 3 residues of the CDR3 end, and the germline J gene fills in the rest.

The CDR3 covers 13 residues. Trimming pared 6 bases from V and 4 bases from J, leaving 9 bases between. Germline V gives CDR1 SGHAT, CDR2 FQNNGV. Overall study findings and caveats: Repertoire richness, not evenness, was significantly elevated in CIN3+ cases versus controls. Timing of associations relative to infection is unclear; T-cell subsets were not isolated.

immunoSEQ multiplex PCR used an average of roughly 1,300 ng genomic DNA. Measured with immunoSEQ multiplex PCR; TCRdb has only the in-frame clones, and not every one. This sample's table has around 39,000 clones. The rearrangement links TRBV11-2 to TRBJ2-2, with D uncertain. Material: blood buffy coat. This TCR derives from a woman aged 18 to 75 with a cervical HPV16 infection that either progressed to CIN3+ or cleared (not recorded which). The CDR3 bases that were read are TGTGCCAGCAGACCCTCGGGCACCGGGGAG. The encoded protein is CASRPSGTGE. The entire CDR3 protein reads CASRPSGTGELFF.